The 15 T cell receptor beta chains given below trace back to one sample, sequenced in a study of blood T cell repertoires in COVID-19. The repertoire was sequenced with immunoSEQ multiplex PCR; TCRdb's copy has only in-frame clones and lacks some. The repertoire includes about 200,000 clones, 80% of them detected once, and about 7.2% sits in the top ten. Sequenced sample: peripheral blood. These receptor sequences come from a man aged 60-69 years with acute or convalescent COVID-19.

The V call is TRBV2, the J call TRBJ1-2; TRBD1 matches at 8 bases. Trimming removed 5 bases from V and 6 bases from J; junction bases left unmatched: 11. Germline V gene data show CDR1 as SNHLY and CDR2 as FYNNEI. The CDR3 consists of 15 residues. The CDR3 is CASSKSEDRVHGYTF. CDR3 in DNA: TGTGCCAGCAGTAAATCTGAGGACAGGGTGCATGGCTACACCTTC.

The CDR3, as DNA: TGTGCCAGCAGCTTAAGCGGGGAGGGCTTTGGCTACACCTTC. As protein: CASSLSGEGFGYTF. The chain has TRBV7-9 and TRBJ1-2; D is ambiguous. The germline V and J ends were trimmed by 2 bases and 7 bases, with 14 bases remaining between them. CDR1 is SEHNR and CDR2 is FQNEAQ in the germline V gene (reference sequence). The CDR3 runs to 14 residues.

This chain joins TRBV11-2 and TRBJ2-3, with 9 bases matching TRBD2. Germline V gene sequence: CDR1 SGHAT, CDR2 FQNNGV. The CDR3 contains 16 residues. Trimming cost V 4 bases and J 1 base; bases outside gene matches: 6. In DNA, the CDR3 is TGTGCCAGCAGCTCTCGCCAGCGGGAGGGCACAGATACGCAGTATTTT. Translation: CASSSRQREGTDTQYF.

This rearrangement joins TRBV4-1 to TRBJ1-1, with D possibly being TRBD1 (5 bases). CDR1 and CDR2 (germline): MGHRA, YSYEKL. The CDR3 sequence is 18 residues long. Trimming removed 1 base at V and 4 bases at J, with 22 bases between. The CDR3 bases are TGCGCCAGCAGCCAAGGCGGTATTCGGGGGGGAGGCGGCACTGAAGCTTTCTTT. Translated: CASSQGGIRGGGGTEAFF.

The gene calls are TRBV3-1 (or the pseudogene TRBV3-2) and TRBJ2-7; weak D call: TRBD2 (6 bases). This CDR3 has 13 residues. Looked up from germline, CDR1 is LGHDT and CDR2 is YNNKEL (reference sequence). V lost 5 bases, J lost 7 bases, and 15 bases lay in between. CDR3 bases: TGTGCCAGCAGCTCACTGGGACTGGGGGAGCAGTACTTC. Protein: CASSSLGLGEQYF.

The rearrangement joins TRBV28 to TRBJ2-7, with TRBD2 matching 10 bases. This CDR3 is built from 14 residues. Germline trimming cut 2 bases from V and 3 bases from J; bases unmatched to any gene: 1. Germline V gene data show CDR1 as MDHEN and CDR2 as SYDVKM. The CDR3 bases are TGTGCCAGCAGTTTAGCTAGCGGGAGCTACGAGCAGTACTTC. It codes for CASSLASGSYEQYF. Based on the CDR3 plus reference TRBV28 and TRBJ2-7, the full variable domain is DVKVTQSSRYLVKRTGEKVFLECVQDMDHENMFWYRQDPGLGLRLIYFSYDVKMKEKGDIPEGYSVSREKKERFSLILESASTNQTSMYLCASSLASGSYEQYFGPGTRLTVT.

The V and J genes are TRBV2 and TRBJ1-2; TRBD1 aligns across 7 bases. J gave up 4 bases and V 7 bases, and 9 bases lay outside the gene matches. The CDR3 has 14 amino acids. Per the germline V gene, CDR1 is SNHLY and CDR2 is FYNNEI. The CDR3 region has the DNA TGTGCCAGCACTAATTCCCGGGACAGCTATGGCTACACCTTC. Translated, it gives CASTNSRDSYGYTF.

As DNA, the CDR3 is TGTGCCAGCAATCGCGAAAGAGGCAATCAGCCCCAGCATTTT. Amino acids: CASNRERGNQPQHF. The chain joins TRBV2 to TRBJ1-5; D not resolved. CDR3 length equals 14 residues. Trimming removed 7 bases at V and 2 bases at J, with 12 bases between. Germline-derived CDR1 and CDR2 are SNHLY and FYNNEI.

This clone appeared a few times. The chain couples TRBV2 to TRBJ1-2; perhaps TRBD1 as D (5 bases). The CDR3 is 13 residues long. Germline loops: CDR1 SNHLY, CDR2 FYNNEI. V lost 3 bases and J lost 4, with 9 bases in between. The DNA of the CDR3 is TGTGCCAGCAGTGAGGGGAGGGGCTATGGCTACACCTTC. It yields the protein CASSEGRGYGYTF.

This clone was counted only a few times. The genes are TRBV6-1 and TRBJ1-4; D not resolved. Germline CDR1 is MNHNS and CDR2 is SASEGT. Between the trimmed V and J ends, which lost 0 bases and 4 bases, there was a span of 3 bases. This CDR3 has 13 amino acids. The DNA of the CDR3 is TGTGCCAGCAGTGAAGCTATTAATGAAAAACTGTTTTTT. Amino acids: CASSEAINEKLFF.

V is TRBV6-6 and J is TRBJ1-5; a possible D gene is TRBD1 (6 bases). This CDR3 is built from 15 residues. Germline V gene data show CDR1 as MNHNY and CDR2 as SVGAGI (reference sequence). Trimming removed 2 bases from V and 5 bases from J, with 13 bases in between. CDR3 in DNA: TGTGCCAGCAGTTACGGGGGGAGGGGGGATCAGCCCCAGCATTTT. Amino acid sequence: CASSYGGRGDQPQHF.

The V call is TRBV5-1, the J call TRBJ1-1; D is undetermined. CDR1 SGHRS and CDR2 YFSETQ come from the germline V gene. The CDR3 sequence is 13 residues long. Trimming removed 3 bases at V and 5 bases at J, with 11 bases between. The CDR3 spells CASSSDSGTEAFF. CDR3 coding DNA: TGCGCCAGCAGCTCGGATTCGGGTACTGAAGCTTTCTTT.

The chain joins TRBV5-4 to TRBJ1-6, with unresolved D. Germline CDR1 reads SGHNT; CDR2 reads YYREEE (reference sequence). Trimming took off 4 bases at V and 5 bases at J, with 4 bases between the two ends. The CDR3 covers 12 residues. The CDR3 spells CASSIDNSPLHF. For the CDR3, the DNA is TGTGCCAGCAGCATAGATAATTCACCCCTCCACTTT.

The gene calls are TRBV3-1 (or the pseudogene TRBV3-2) and TRBJ2-1; TRBD2 aligns across 12 bases. Trimming cost V 1 base and J 9 bases; bases outside gene matches: 13. The CDR3 contains 18 residues. Germline CDR1 is LGHDT and CDR2 is YNNKEL (reference sequence). CDR3 sequence (DNA): TGTGCCAGCAGCCAAGCTTTTTGGCGTCTAGCGGGGGGGTGTGAGCAGTTCTTC. Its protein product is CASSQAFWRLAGGCEQFF.

This clone appeared a few times. J is TRBJ2-7 and V is TRBV6-6; TRBD2 agrees at 8 bases. Per germline, CDR1 MNHNY and CDR2 SVGAGI (reference sequence). With V trimmed by 6 bases and J by 4 bases, 8 bases remained unmatched. CDR3 length equals 14 residues. The CDR3 nucleotides are TGTGCCAGCAGCAAAGGGACTAGGAGATACGAGCAGTACTTC. It codes for CASSKGTRRYEQYF.